This TCR beta chain was identified in a study of tumor-infiltrating lymphocytes in glioblastoma multiforme. Study-wide findings and caveats: Clone frequencies may be distorted by unequal TCR transcripts per cell.

As to this clonotype: Antigen unknown.

Three nested ARM-PCR rounds with V-beta and C-beta primers built TCRB libraries. No unique molecular identifiers were described for these TCRB libraries. A single record per CDR3 protein comes from TCRdb applying MiXCR to the multiplex PCR reads. The sample yields about 9,000 distinct CDR3 sequences, 60% to 80% seen once. Germline loops: CDR1 ENHRY, CDR2 SYGVKD. The CDR3 extends over 13 amino acids. The V and J ends lost 2 bases and 0 bases respectively, with 5 bases between them. The V call is TRBV10-3, the J call TRBJ2-7; D assignment may be TRBD1 or TRBD2 (5 bases each). Sample: brain tumor tissue. The receptor comes from a male donor with glioblastoma. Here the CDR3 reads CAISEGTSYEQYF. In DNA form, the CDR3 reads TGTGCCATCAGTGAGGGGACCTCCTACGAGCAGTACTTC.